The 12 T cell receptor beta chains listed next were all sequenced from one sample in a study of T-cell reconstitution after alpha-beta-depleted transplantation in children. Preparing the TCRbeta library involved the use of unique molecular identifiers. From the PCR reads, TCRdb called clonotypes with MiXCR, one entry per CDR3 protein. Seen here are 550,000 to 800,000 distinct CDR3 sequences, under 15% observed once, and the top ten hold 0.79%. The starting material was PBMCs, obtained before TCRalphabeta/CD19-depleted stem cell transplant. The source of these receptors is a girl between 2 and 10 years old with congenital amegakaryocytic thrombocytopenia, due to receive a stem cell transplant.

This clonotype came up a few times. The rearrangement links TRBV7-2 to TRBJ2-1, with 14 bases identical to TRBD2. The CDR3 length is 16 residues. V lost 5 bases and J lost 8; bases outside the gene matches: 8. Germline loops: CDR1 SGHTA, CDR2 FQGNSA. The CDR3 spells CASSLRLAGGGDEQFF. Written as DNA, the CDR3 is TGTGCCAGCAGCCTCAGACTAGCGGGAGGGGGCGATGAGCAGTTCTTC.

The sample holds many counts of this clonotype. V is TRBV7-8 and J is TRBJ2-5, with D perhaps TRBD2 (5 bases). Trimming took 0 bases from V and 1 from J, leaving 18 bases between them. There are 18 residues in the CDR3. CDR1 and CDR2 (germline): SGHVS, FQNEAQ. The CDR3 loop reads CASSLAVGNQRIQETQYF. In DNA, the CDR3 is TGTGCCAGCAGCTTAGCCGTAGGTAACCAGCGGATCCAAGAGACCCAGTACTTC.

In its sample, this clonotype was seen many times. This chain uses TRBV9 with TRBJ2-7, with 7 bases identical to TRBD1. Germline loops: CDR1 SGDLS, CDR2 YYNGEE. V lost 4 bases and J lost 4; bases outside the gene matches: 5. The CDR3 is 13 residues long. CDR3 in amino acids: CASSPRTGYEQYF. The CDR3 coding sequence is TGTGCCAGCAGCCCACGGACAGGTTACGAGCAGTACTTC.

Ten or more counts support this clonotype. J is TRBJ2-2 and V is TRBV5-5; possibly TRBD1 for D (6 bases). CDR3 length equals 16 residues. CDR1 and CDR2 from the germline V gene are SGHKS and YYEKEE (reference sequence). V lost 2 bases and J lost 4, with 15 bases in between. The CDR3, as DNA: TGTGCCAGCAGCTTTTACCCAGGGGAGCCCACCGGGGAGCTGTTTTTT. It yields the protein CASSFYPGEPTGELFF.

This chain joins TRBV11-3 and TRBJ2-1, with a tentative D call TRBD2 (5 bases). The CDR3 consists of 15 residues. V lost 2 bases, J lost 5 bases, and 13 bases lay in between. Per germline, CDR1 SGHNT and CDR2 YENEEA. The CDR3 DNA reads TGTGCCAGCAGCTTAAACGGCCTAGCTCACAATGAGCAGTTCTTC. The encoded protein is CASSLNGLAHNEQFF. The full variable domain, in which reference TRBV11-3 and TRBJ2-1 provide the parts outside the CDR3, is EAGVVQSPRYKIIEKKQPVAFWCNPISGHNTLYWYLQNLGQGPELLIRYENEEAVDDSQLPKDRFSAERLKGVDSTLKIQPAELGDSAVYLCASSLNGLAHNEQFFGPGTRLTVL.

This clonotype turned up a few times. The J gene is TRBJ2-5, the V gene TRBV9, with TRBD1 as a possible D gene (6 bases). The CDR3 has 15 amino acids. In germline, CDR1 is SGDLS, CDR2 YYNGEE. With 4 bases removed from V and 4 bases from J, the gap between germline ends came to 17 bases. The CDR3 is CASSMNNRVSETQYF. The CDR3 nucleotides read TGTGCCAGCAGCATGAACAACAGGGTGTCAGAGACCCAGTACTTC. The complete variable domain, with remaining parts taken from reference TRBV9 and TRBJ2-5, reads DSGVTQTPKHLITATGQRVTLRCSPRSGDLSVYWYQQSLDQGLQFLIQYYNGEERAKGNILERFSAQQFPDLHSELNLSSLELGDSALYFCASSMNNRVSETQYFGPGTRLLVL.

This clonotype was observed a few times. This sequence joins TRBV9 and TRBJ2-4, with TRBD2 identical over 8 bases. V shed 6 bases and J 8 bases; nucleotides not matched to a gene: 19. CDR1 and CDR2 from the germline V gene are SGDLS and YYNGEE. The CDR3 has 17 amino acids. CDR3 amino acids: CASTLRVAGYGEDIQYF. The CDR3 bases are TGTGCCAGCACTTTGAGGGTAGCGGGATACGGCGAGGACATTCAGTACTTC.

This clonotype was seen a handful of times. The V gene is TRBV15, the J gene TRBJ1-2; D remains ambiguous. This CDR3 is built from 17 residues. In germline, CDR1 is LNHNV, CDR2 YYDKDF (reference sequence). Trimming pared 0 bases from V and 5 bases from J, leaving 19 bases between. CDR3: CATSRDLSDGGIYGYTF. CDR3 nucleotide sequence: TGTGCCACCAGCAGAGATTTGTCCGACGGAGGGATATATGGCTACACCTTC. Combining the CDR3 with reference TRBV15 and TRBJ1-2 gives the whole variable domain DAMVIQNPRYQVTQFGKPVTLSCSQTLNHNVMYWYQQKSSQAPKLLFHYYDKDFNNEADTPDNFQSRRPNTSFCFLDIRSPGLGDTAMYLCATSRDLSDGGIYGYTFGSGTRLTVV.

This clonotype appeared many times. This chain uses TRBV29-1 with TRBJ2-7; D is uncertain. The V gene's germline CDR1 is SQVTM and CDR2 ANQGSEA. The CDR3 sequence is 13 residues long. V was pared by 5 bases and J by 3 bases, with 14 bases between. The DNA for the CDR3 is TGCAGCGTTATCACTCCCATGGGCTACGAGCAGTACTTC. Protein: CSVITPMGYEQYF.

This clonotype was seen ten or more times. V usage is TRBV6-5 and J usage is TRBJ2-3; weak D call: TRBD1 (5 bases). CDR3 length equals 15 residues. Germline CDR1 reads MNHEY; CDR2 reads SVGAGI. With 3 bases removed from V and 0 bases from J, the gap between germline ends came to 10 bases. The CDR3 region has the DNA TGTGCCAGCAGTTATCAGGGCTTTAGCACAGATACGCAGTATTTT. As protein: CASSYQGFSTDTQYF.

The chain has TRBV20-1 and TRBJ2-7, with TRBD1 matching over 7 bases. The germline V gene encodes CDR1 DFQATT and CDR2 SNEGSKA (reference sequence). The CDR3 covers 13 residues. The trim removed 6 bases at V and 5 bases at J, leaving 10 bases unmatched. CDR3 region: CSARDSHVHEQYF. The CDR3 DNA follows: TGCAGTGCCCGGGACAGCCATGTCCACGAGCAGTACTTC.

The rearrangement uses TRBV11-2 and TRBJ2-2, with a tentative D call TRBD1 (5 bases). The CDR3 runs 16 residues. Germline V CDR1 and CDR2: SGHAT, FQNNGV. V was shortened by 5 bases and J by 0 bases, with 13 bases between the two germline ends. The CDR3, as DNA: TGTGCCAGCAGCAAGTGGCAGGGATCGAACACCGGGGAGCTGTTTTTT. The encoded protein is CASSKWQGSNTGELFF. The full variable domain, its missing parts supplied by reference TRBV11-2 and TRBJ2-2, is EAGVAQSPRYKIIEKRQSVAFWCNPISGHATLYWYQQILGQGPKLLIQFQNNGVVDDSQLPKDRFSAERLKGVDSTLKIQPAKLEDSAVYLCASSKWQGSNTGELFFGEGSRLTVL.